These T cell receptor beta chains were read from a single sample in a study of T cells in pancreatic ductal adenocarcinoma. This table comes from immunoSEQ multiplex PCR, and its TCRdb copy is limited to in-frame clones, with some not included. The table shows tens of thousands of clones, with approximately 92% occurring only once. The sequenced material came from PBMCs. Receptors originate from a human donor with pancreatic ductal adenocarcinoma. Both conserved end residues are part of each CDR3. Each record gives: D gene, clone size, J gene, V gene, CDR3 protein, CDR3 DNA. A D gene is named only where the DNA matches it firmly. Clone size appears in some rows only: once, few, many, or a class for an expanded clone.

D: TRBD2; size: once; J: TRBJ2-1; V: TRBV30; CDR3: CAWKPGLAGGGQFF; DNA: TGTGCCTGGAAACCGGGACTAGCGGGAGGAGGGCAGTTCTTC
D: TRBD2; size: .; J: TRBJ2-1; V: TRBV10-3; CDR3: CAISQTSGEKAEQFF; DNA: TGTGCCATCAGCCAAACTAGCGGGGAGAAGGCTGAGCAGTTCTTC
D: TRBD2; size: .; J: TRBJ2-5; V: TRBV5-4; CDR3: CASSLAGLAEETQYF; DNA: TGTGCCAGCAGCTTGGCCGGACTAGCGGAAGAGACCCAGTACTTC
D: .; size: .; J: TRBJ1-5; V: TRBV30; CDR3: CAWSRGSDSNQPQHF; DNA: TGTGCCTGGAGTAGGGGGTCGGATAGCAATCAGCCCCAGCATTTT
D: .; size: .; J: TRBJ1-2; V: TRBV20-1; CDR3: CSTNSYGYTF; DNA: TGCAGTACCAACAGCTATGGCTACACCTTC
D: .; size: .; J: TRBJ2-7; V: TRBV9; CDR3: CASSPEQRGAYEQYF; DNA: TGTGCCAGCAGCCCAGAACAGCGAGGCGCCTACGAGCAGTACTTC
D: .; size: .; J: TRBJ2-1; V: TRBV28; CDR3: CASRKTNYNEQFF; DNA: TGTGCCAGCAGGAAAACAAACTACAATGAGCAGTTCTTC
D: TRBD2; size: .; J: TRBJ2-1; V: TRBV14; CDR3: CASSQASGSYNEQFF; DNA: TGTGCCAGCAGCCAGGCTAGCGGGTCCTACAATGAGCAGTTCTTC
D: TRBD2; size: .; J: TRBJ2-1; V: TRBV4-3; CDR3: CASSQDRLAHNEQFF; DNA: TGCGCCAGCAGCCAAGATAGACTAGCGCACAATGAGCAGTTCTTC
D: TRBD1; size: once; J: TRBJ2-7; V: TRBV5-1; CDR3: CASSLGDRAHEQYF; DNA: TGCGCCAGCAGCTTGGGGGACAGGGCCCACGAGCAGTACTTC
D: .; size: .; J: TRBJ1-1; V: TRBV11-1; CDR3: CASSLAGGVSNTEAFF; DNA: TGTGCCAGCAGCTTAGCTGGAGGCGTCTCAAACACTGAAGCTTTCTTT
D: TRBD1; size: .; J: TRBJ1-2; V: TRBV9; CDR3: CASSVDRGYGYTF; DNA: TGTGCCAGCAGCGTAGACAGGGGGTATGGCTACACCTTC
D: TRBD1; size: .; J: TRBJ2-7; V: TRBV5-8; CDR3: CASSFGTGRYEQYF; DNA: TGTGCCAGCAGCTTCGGGACAGGGCGGTACGAGCAGTACTTC
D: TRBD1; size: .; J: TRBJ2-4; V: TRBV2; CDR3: CASTQGQPARENIQYF; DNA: TGTGCCAGCACCCAGGGACAGCCCGCCCGGGAAAACATTCAGTACTTC
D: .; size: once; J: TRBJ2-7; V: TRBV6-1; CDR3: CASSPDPGRLYEQYF; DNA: TGTGCCAGCAGTCCCGACCCAGGCCGACTCTACGAGCAGTACTTC
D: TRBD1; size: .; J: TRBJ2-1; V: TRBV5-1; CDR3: CASSLVGADRGYNEQFF; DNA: TGCGCCAGCAGCTTGGTGGGGGCCGACAGGGGATACAATGAGCAGTTCTTC
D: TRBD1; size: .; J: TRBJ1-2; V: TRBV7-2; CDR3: CASSFKQGADYGYTF; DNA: TGTGCCAGCAGCTTTAAACAGGGGGCTGACTATGGCTACACCTTC
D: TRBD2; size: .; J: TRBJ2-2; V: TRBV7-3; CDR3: CASSLSSGRATGELFF; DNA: TGTGCCAGCAGCCTGTCCAGCGGGAGGGCCACCGGGGAGCTGTTTTTT